This TCR beta chain was sequenced for a study of cytomegalovirus exposure and HLA in healthy donors (dated by TCRdb to 2015 to 2018). With respect to the entire study: An earlier analysis of roughly 570 of the donors reported 250 to 350 Gb of sequence data and around 120 million unique TCR beta sequences obtained from about 200 million T cells. All discovery cohort repertoires had been generated using a single sequencing platform. An earlier analysis of around 540 of the donors applied high-throughput TCR beta sequencing to assess whether each TCR beta V gene segment acted as functional or pseudogenic. HLA typing covered class I and class II loci at four-digit resolution. Among several hundred genotyped donors of the cohort, an average of roughly 230,000 unique TCR beta nucleotide sequences was sequenced per donor, of which about 18% were non-productive. The study combined high-throughput TCR immunosequencing, statistical association of individual TCRs with disease status, and machine learning to predict cytomegalovirus infection status. The study aimed to test whether cataloging public T cell receptors could reveal signatures of past pathogen exposure. The genetic ancestry cluster associated with self-reported Caucasian donors included around 76% of the approximately 400 genotyped donors. A later analysis re-analyzed previously published TCR beta repertoires from 666 donors and added high-resolution HLA genotyping to study TCR occurrence patterns. Because of strong linkage in the cohort, four to six DR-DQ haplotypes were treated as single units for association and clustering. Rather than using new phenotypic data, the later analysis identified candidate immune exposures from TCR beta sequences and from how often those sequences occurred across donors. An early release covering roughly 580 HLA-typed donors comprised about 300 gigabases of sequencing data and around 85 million unique TCR sequences. Donor age, sex, ethnicity and CMV serostatus were collected together with the repertoire data. The number of donors typed differed by locus, with roughly 620-630 for A, B, C, DRB1 and DQB1, roughly 520 for DQA1, under 610 for DPA1, and some 470 for DPB1. A separate validation cohort of roughly 110 different subjects was used in addition to the roughly 700-subject first cohort. The study used immunosequencing to profile the T cell repertoires of around 600 subjects and linked those repertoires to cytomegalovirus serostatus. A later genetic analysis used genome-wide SNP genotypes for about 60% of the roughly 700 donors, treating that subset as a discovery cohort.

The cohort was made up of 666 healthy bone marrow donors. At the time of sampling, every cohort member was nominally healthy, though immune exposures that went unrecorded were likely present. The donor was CMV seropositive and belonged to the group of 250 to 300 seropositive cohort members. A peripheral blood sample was collected from each donor, and TCR beta sequencing was performed on peripheral blood mononuclear cells. Genomic DNA extraction from the blood cell samples was performed with the Qiagen DNeasy Blood Extraction Kit. Library construction relied on the immunoSEQ multiplex PCR assay. For the multiplex PCR, a mixture combining 60 forward primers for TCR Vbeta segments and 13 reverse primers for TCR Jbeta segments was used. The CDR3 region of rearranged TCR beta genes was amplified from genomic DNA with a multiplex PCR assay. The amplified TCR beta libraries were sequenced on the Illumina HiSeq System as 87-base-pair reads. Processing in the source paper ran as follows. A later analysis counted approximately 84 million unique TCR beta chains across the 650 to 700 repertoires, and some 11 million of these chains were shared by at least two donors. A nearest-neighbor algorithm error-corrected the raw reads and collapsed the reads into unique sequences, merging closely related sequences to remove PCR and sequencing errors. CDR3 sequences were aligned to IMGT reference sequences to assign V, D and J gene segments. Each retained sequence needed at least a six-nucleotide match to both a V gene segment and a J gene segment. Rearrangements were classified as productive when the CDR3 lacked stop codons and remained in frame with V and J, and all other rearrangements were classified as non-productive. Following IMGT convention, CDR3 was defined as the stretch from the second conserved V-encoded cysteine to the conserved J-encoded phenylalanine. In an earlier analysis of roughly 610 of the donors, sequences lacking an unambiguous match to a single V gene segment were excluded. An earlier analysis of 450 to 650 of the donors called V segments functional above 56.7% productive rearrangements and segregating when the between-donor standard deviation exceeded 5%. A statistical classification framework was developed to diagnose cytomegalovirus status using the catalog of TCR beta chain sequences. A later analysis assigned V and J genes by comparing TCR nucleotide sequences with IMGT/GENE-DB human TR gene sequences. A later analysis assigned CDR3 sequences and most-parsimonious VDJ recombination scenarios with the TCRdist pipeline. In a later analysis, every TCR beta chain was defined by the combination of its CDR3 amino acid sequence and its V-gene family, and reads without a unique V-gene family were dropped. As a way to deal with suspected cross-contamination and a sequencing artifact, a later analysis dropped under 600 nucleotide sequences that were highly shared and had low generation probability. A later analysis calculated a clonal expansion index for each public chain from normalized within-repertoire ranks of inferred template counts. In a later analysis, generation probabilities were computed with a VDJ recombination model fitted to out-of-frame rearrangements, and the resulting probabilities were checked against IGoR. In a later analysis, TCR-TCR, TCR-HLA and TCR-CMV co-occurrence was scored with hypergeometric tests, and a repertoire-size bias correction was applied to TCR pairs. To estimate false discovery rates, a later analysis permuted the HLA or CMV assignments 20 times. In a later analysis, co-occurring TCRs were grouped with DBSCAN, and TCRdist sequence similarity was added when clustering was performed within HLA-allele-positive subsets. Repertoires with fewer than 30,000 or more than 120,000 public chains, plus five repertoires with anomalous nucleotide sharing, were excluded from co-occurrence clustering. TCRdb mirrors the immuneACCESS table, restricted to in-frame sequences. Some clones are absent from its copies; in checked studies, under half trace to an unresolved V gene, and the reason for the others is unknown. That table gives V, J and clone size, and the DNA gave D and trimming. The sample profile shows 150,000 to 200,000 clones; around 80% of them were found once. 6.3% of the sample goes to the ten largest clones.

As for this clone: Its antigen is not yet known. The record has no base qualities; no much larger clone is one base away.

Inclusive of the bounding cysteine and phenylalanine, the CDR3 is 14 residues long. Here the CDR3 DNA is all that survives: 42 bases in frame from base 1. V loses 5 bases at its end and J loses 4 bases; junction bases beyond the gene matches: 8. As encoded in the germline V gene, CDR1 is SGHAT while CDR2 is FQNNGV. Results and caveats for the whole study, not just this receptor: Linkage disequilibrium might explain the correlated functional status among segregating V segments, but an unknown experimental factor could not be ruled out. Three of the identified cytomegalovirus-associated TCR beta chains were confirmed in vitro to be specific for cytomegalovirus antigens. The authors suggested that the approach could potentially be generalized to other disease states and immunological phenotypes. Most CMV-associated TCR beta chains appeared to be HLA-restricted in a later analysis, and the HLA associations seemed to be driven largely by CMV exposure. HLA typing was unavailable for some donors at each locus, so association tests used only the typed subset. In an earlier analysis of 500 to 650 of the donors, most TCR beta V segments appeared in productive rearrangements about 90% or about 30% of the time, broadly matching IMGT annotations. The presence/absence analyses assumed that sequencing depth was roughly uniform across donors, and that assumption may not be true. Assigning TCR associations to individual alleles was difficult when HLA alleles, especially DR and DQ, strongly co-occurred. Most TCR sequences were observed very rarely across donors, whereas some public TCRs were present in many individuals. The sequencing pipeline was judged likely to have produced a cluster of highly shared sequence variants as a technical artifact. The study gave a list of about 170 TCR beta chains associated with cytomegalovirus. A further reported finding was that TCR beta sequences accurately predicted the HLA-A and HLA-B alleles for most subjects in the first cohort. The only immune exposure information available for the cohort was CMV serostatus. The 87-base-pair reads could not distinguish some IMGT-functional V segments, including TRBV6-2 and TRBV6-3, so those segments were excluded. The earlier analysis of some 540 of the donors excluded roughly 16 rarely observed V segments, including chromosome 9 orphons, because counts were too low. In a later analysis, TCR association rates were found to vary across HLA loci, with the most associated TCRs seen for DRB1 alleles and the fewest for HLA-C alleles. The classifier was reported to diagnose cytomegalovirus status with high specificity and sensitivity in both the original and validation cohorts. In a later genetic analysis, a missense DCLRE1C variant was associated with V-gene and J-gene trimming of TCR beta chains, and the association was replicated in an independent cohort. Several of the top co-occurrence clusters appeared to be linked to parvovirus B19, influenza, CMV and Epstein-Barr virus, according to a later analysis. A later analysis associated 15,000 to 20,000 TCR beta sequences with specific HLA alleles at a false discovery rate of 0.05. In a later analysis, HLA-associated TCR beta chains showed more clonal expansion and lower generation probabilities than non-associated chains that were equally common. This cohort had only TCR beta chains sequenced, and the lack of alpha or paired-chain data limited which features could be detected. A later genetic analysis reported fewer N-insertions in productive TCRs among donors in an Asian-associated ancestry cluster than the roughly 620-donor mean.

The TCR was taken from a male donor in good health and CMV-seropositive. Sequencing input: PBMCs. Here the chain combines TRBV11-2 and TRBJ2-7, with TRBD1 matching 7 junction bases. The nucleotides are TGTGCCAGCAGCCTGGGCCAGGGGGATTACGAGCAGTACTTC. This gives the protein CASSLGQGDYEQYF.